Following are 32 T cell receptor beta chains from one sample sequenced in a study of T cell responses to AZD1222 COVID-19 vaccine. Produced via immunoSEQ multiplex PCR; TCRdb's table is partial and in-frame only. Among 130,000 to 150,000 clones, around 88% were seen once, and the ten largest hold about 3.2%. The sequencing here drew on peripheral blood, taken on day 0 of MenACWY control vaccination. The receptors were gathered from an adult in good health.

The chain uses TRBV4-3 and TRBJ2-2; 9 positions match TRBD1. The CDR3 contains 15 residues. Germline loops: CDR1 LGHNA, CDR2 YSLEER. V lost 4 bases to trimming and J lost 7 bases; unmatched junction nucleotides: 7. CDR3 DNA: TGCGCCAGCAGCCGAAACAGGGGGCTTAACGGGGAGCTGTTTTTT. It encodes CASSRNRGLNGELFF.

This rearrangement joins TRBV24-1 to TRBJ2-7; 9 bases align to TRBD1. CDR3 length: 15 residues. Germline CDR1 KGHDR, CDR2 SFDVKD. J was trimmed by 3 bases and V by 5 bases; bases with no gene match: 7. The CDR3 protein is CATSGTPGQGYEQYF. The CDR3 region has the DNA TGTGCCACCAGTGGCACACCGGGACAGGGCTACGAGCAGTACTTC.

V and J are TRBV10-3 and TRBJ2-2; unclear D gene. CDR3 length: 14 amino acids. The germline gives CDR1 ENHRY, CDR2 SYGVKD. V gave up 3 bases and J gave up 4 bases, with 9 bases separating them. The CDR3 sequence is CAISETPRTGELFF. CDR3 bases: TGTGCCATCAGTGAAACCCCTCGCACCGGGGAGCTGTTTTTT.

The CDR3 DNA is TGCGCCAGCAAAACCGGGACTAGCGGGAGCAGTGAGCAGTTCTTC. It is translated as CASKTGTSGSSEQFF. The rearrangement uses TRBV5-1 and TRBJ2-1, with 14 bases matching TRBD2. J lost 9 bases, V lost 6 bases, and 8 bases had no gene match. This CDR3 region has 15 residues. Germline loops: CDR1 SGHRS, CDR2 YFSETQ.

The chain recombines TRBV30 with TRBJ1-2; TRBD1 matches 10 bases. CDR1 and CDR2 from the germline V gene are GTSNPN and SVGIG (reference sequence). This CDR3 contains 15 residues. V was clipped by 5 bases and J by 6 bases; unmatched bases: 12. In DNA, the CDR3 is TGTGCCTGGCGACCAAAAGACAGGGGGCCAAATGGCTACACCTTC. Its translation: CAWRPKDRGPNGYTF.

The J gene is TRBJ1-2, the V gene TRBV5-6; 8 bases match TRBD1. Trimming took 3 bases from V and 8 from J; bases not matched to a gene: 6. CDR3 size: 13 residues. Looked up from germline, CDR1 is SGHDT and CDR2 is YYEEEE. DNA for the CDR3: TGTGCCAGCAGCTCCGGACAGGGTCGGGGCTACACCTTC. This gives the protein CASSSGQGRGYTF. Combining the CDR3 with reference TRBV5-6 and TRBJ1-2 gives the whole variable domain DAGVTQSPTHLIKTRGQQVTLRCSPKSGHDTVSWYQQALGQGPQFIFQYYEEEERQRGNFPDRFSGHQFPNYSSELNVNALLLGDSALYLCASSSGQGRGYTFGSGTRLTVV.

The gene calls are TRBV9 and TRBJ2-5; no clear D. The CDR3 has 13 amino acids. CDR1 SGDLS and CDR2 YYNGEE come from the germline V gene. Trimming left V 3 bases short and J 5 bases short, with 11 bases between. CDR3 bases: TGTGCCAGCAGCGACGGACCTGGGGAGACCCAGTACTTC. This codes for CASSDGPGETQYF.

CDR3: CASSRQGRSNQPQHF. CDR3 bases: TGTGCCAGCAGCCGACAGGGGAGGTCCAATCAGCCCCAGCATTTT. The rearrangement uses TRBV11-3 and TRBJ1-5; 8 bases are shared with TRBD1. This CDR3 region has 15 residues. After removal of 5 bases from V and 3 bases from J, the junction contained 6 bases not matched to a gene. Germline lookup yields CDR1 SGHNT and CDR2 YENEEA.

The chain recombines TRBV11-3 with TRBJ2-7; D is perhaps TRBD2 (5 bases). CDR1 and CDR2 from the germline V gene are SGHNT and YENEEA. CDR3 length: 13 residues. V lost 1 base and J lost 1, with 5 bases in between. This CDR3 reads CASSLAGSYEQYF. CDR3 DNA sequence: TGTGCCAGCAGCTTAGCGGGATCCTACGAGCAGTACTTC.

The CDR3 DNA sequence: TGTGCCAGCAGCTTAGCGGGGGACACCGGGGAGCTGTTTTTT. Translating it yields CASSLAGDTGELFF. The chain links TRBV7-9 to TRBJ2-2; D assignment may be TRBD1 or TRBD2 (5 bases each). The CDR3 spans 14 residues. Between the trimmed V and J ends, which lost 0 bases and 3 bases, there was a span of 5 bases. The germline CDR1 and CDR2 sequences are SEHNR and FQNEAQ (reference sequence).

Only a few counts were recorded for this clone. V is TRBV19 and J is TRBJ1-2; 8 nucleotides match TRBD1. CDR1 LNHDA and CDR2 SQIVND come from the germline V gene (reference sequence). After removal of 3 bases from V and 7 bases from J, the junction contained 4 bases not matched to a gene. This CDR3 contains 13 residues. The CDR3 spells CASSIDRGGGYTF. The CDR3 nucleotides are TGTGCCAGTAGTATTGACAGGGGCGGTGGCTACACCTTC. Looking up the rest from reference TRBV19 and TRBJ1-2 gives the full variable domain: DGGITQSPKYLFRKEGQNVTLSCEQNLNHDAMYWYRQDPGQGLRLIYYSQIVNDFQKGDIAEGYSVSREKKESFPLTVTSAQKNPTAFYLCASSIDRGGGYTFGSGTRLTVV.

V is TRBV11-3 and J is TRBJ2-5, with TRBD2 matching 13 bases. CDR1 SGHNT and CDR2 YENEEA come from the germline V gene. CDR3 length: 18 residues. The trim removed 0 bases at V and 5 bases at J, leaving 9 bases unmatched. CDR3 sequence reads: CASSLEGTSGTLRETQYF. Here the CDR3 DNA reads TGTGCCAGCAGCTTAGAGGGGACTAGCGGGACCCTCCGGGAGACCCAGTACTTC.

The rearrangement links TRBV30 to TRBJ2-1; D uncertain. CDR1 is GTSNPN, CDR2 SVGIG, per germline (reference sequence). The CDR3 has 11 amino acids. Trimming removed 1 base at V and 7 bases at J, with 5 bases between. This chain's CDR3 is CAWSGVNEQFF. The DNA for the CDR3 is TGTGCCTGGAGTGGGGTAAATGAGCAGTTCTTC.

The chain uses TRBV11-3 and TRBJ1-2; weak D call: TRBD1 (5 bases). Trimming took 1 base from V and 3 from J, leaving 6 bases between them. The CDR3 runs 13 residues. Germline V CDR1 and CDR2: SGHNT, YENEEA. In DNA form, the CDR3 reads TGTGCCAGCAGCTTAGCAGGGTACTATGGCTACACCTTC. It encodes CASSLAGYYGYTF.

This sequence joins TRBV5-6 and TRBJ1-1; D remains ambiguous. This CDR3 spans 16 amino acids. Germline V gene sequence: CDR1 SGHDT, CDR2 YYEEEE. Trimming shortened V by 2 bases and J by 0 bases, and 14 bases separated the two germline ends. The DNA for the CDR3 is TGTGCCAGCAGCTTCGGAGGCCCGAACCTGAACACTGAAGCTTTCTTT. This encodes CASSFGGPNLNTEAFF.

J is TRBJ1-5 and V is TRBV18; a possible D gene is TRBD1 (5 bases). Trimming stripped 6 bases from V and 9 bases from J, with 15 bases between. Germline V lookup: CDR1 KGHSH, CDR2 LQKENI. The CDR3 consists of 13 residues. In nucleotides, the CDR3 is TGTGCCAGCTCTTACGGGACTGTGGGGCCCCAGCATTTT. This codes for CASSYGTVGPQHF.

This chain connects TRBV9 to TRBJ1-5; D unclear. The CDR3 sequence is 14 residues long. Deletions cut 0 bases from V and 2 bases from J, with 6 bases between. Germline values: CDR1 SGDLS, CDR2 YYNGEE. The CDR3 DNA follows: TGTGCCAGCAGCGTAGACCCGGGCAATCAGCCCCAGCATTTT. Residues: CASSVDPGNQPQHF.

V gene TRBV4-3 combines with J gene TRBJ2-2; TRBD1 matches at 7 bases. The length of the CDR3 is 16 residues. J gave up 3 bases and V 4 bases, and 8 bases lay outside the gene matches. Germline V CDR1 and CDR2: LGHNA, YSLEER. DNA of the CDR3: TGCGCCAGCAGCCTTTACAGGGGAGAGGACACCGGGGAGCTGTTTTTT. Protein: CASSLYRGEDTGELFF.

This CDR3 is CATSDHQGNIQYF. The CDR3 DNA reads as TGTGCCACCAGTGACCACCAGGGAAACATTCAGTACTTC. This chain links TRBV24-1 with TRBJ2-4; possible D gene TRBD1, 5 bases. Germline-derived CDR1 and CDR2 are KGHDR and SFDVKD. The CDR3 has 13 amino acids. The V end was cut by 4 bases, the J end by 6 bases, with 9 bases between.

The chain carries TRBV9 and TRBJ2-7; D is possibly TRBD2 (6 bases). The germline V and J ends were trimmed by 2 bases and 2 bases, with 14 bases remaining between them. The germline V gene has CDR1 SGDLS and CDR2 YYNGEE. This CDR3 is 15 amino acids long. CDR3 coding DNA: TGTGCCAGCAGCGTTGGGGACTTGGGAACCTACGAGCAGTACTTC. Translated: CASSVGDLGTYEQYF.

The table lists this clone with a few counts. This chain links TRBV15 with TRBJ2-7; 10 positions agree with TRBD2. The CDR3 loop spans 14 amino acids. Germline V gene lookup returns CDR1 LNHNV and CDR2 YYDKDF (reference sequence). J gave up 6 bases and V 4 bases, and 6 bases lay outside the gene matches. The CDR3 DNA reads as TGTGCCACCAGCACTAGCGGGAGATCGAGCGAGCAGTACTTC. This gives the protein CATSTSGRSSEQYF.

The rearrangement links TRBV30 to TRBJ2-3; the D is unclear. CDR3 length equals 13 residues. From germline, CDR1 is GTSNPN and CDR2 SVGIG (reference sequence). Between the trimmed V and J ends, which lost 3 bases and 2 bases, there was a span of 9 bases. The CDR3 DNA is TGTGCCTGGAGCCCCATCACCACAGATACGCAGTATTTT. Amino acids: CAWSPITTDTQYF.

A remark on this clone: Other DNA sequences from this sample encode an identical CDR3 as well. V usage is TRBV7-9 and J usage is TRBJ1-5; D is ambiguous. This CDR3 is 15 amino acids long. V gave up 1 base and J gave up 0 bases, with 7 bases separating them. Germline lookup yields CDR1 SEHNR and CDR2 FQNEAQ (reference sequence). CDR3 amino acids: CASSLGYGSNQPQHF. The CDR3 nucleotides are TGTGCCAGCAGCTTAGGGTACGGTAGCAATCAGCCCCAGCATTTT.

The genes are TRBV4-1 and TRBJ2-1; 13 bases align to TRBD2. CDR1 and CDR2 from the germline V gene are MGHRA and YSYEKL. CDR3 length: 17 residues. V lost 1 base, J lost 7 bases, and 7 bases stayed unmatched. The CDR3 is CASSQATSGGPWNEQFF. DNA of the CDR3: TGCGCCAGCAGCCAAGCGACTAGCGGGGGGCCGTGGAATGAGCAGTTCTTC.

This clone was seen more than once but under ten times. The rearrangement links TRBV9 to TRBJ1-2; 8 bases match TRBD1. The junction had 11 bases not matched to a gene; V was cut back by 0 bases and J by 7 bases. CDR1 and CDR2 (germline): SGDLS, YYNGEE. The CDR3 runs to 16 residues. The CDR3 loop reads CASSVGGTGRAFGYTF. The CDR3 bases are TGTGCCAGCAGCGTAGGAGGGACAGGAAGAGCGTTTGGCTACACCTTC. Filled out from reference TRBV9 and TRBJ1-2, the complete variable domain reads DSGVTQTPKHLITATGQRVTLRCSPRSGDLSVYWYQQSLDQGLQFLIQYYNGEERAKGNILERFSAQQFPDLHSELNLSSLELGDSALYFCASSVGGTGRAFGYTFGSGTRLTVV.

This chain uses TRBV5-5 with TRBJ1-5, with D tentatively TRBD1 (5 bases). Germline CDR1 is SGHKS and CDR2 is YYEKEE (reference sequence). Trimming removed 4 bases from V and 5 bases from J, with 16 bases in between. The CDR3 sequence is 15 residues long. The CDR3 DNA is TGTGCCAGCAGCCCGGGTAGGACATATGATCAGCCCCAGCATTTT. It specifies CASSPGRTYDQPQHF.

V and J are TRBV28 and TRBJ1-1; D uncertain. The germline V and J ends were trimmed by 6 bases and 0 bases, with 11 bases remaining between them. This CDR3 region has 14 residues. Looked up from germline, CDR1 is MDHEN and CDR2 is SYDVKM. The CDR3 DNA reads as TGTGCCAGCAGCTTGGCCGCAGTGAACACTGAAGCTTTCTTT. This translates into CASSLAAVNTEAFF.

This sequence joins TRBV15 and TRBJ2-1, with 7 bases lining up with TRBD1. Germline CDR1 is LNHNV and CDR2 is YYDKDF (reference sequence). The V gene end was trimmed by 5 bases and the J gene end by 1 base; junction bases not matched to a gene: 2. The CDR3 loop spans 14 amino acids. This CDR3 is CATSGRGSYNEQFF. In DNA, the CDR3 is TGTGCCACCAGCGGCAGGGGGTCCTACAATGAGCAGTTCTTC.

CDR3 sequence reads: CASKLEGLRNEKLFF. The CDR3 nucleotides read TGTGCCAGCAAGTTGGAAGGGTTGAGGAATGAAAAACTGTTTTTT. The rearrangement uses TRBV6-5 and TRBJ1-4; no clear D gene. Trimming shortened V by 7 bases and J by 5 bases, and 17 bases separated the two germline ends. CDR3 length equals 15 residues. The V gene's germline CDR1 is MNHEY and CDR2 SVGAGI.

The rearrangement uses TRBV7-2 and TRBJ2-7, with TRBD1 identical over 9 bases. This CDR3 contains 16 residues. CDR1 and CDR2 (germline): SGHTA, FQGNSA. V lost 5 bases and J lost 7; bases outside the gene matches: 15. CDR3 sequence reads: CASSLWAGQGHREQYF. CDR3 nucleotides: TGTGCCAGCAGCCTCTGGGCGGGACAGGGCCATCGGGAGCAGTACTTC.

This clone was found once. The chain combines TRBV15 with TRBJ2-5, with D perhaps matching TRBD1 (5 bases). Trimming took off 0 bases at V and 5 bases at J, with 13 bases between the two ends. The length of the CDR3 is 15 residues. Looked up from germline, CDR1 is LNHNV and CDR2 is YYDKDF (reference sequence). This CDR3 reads CATSRDGGAQETQYF. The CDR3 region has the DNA TGTGCCACCAGCAGAGATGGTGGGGCGCAGGAGACCCAGTACTTC.

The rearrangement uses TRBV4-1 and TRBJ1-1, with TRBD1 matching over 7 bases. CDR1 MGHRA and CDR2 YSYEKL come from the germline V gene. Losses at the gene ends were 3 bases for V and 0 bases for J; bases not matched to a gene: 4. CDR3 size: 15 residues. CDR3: CASSHSGGMNTEAFF. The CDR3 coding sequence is TGCGCCAGCAGCCACTCAGGGGGAATGAACACTGAAGCTTTCTTT.